The present T cell receptor (beta chain) was sequenced within a study of T cells after posttransplantation cyclophosphamide (dated by TCRdb to 2015 to 2016). Turning to the overall study: Using TRB sequencing, the study followed how the T cell repertoire rebuilt after myeloablative bone marrow transplantation with posttransplantation cyclophosphamide given as GVHD prophylaxis. Samples from a few dozen PTCy-treated patients, along with samples from 16 of their related bone marrow donors, underwent antigen receptor sequencing. Blood from all 35 or so PTCy patients with 1-year posttransplant specimens was subjected to TRB sequencing. In 3 patients, up to 3 additional blood samples taken between 2 and 5.2 years after transplant also underwent TRB sequencing, as did pretransplant blood from several patients. TRA and TRB clonality were tightly correlated in several samples, so subsequent TCR analyses focused on TRB only. Public TRB sequences were checked against a database of over 3,500 sequences associated with responses to pathogens, tumor antigens, self-antigens and alloantigens.

Taken with the paper, the label for treatment or condition translates to: high-dose cyclophosphamide on days +3 and +4 as single-agent GVHD prophylaxis. For conditioning, the PTCy patients got busulfan and fludarabine, then a related or unrelated marrow graft, followed by cyclophosphamide on days +3 and +4. PTCy-treated patients came from a prospective multi-institutional clinical trial. Peripheral blood and bone marrow mononuclear cells were isolated by Ficoll-Hypaque density centrifugation and cryopreserved. This clone was recorded a few times. Its antigen is not yet known. Base quality data are lacking; no much larger clone is found one base away. Overall study results and their limits: Across 40 to 55 patients, TRB clonality was highly associated with recipient CMV seropositivity and CMV reactivation, and diversity in PTCy patients was similar to diversity in CNI/methotrexate controls. Donor-recipient similarity was low at 1-2 months but rose over the first year, and later blood repertoires were often dominated by donor CD8+ memory clones. The TRB repertoires of T cells infiltrating skin or GI tract showed only limited overlap with the TRB repertoires of T cells in blood.

TRB sequencing used genomic DNA with the immunoSEQ assay at survey resolution or the hsTCRB kit. Per the authors' processing: The immunoSEQ software was used for initial read processing, and the LymphoSeq R package was used for repertoire analyses. Clonality was computed as 1 minus normalized Shannon entropy, and a Gini coefficient was also calculated for each TRB dataset. To infer phenotypes in unsorted samples, TRB sequences from sorted subsets of the recipient or donor were mapped onto unsorted samples from the same recipient. Held by TCRdb, this immuneACCESS table contains in-frame sequences only and omits some clones. Under half of the omission traces to an unresolved V gene where checked; the cause of the rest is unknown. D and trimming were read from the DNA, whereas the V and J calls and clone size are those reported in that table. A total of about 10,000 clones appear in this sample, approximately 82% of them only once. Clones ranked in the top ten supply around 15% of the sample.

Including cysteine and phenylalanine, the CDR3 has 15 amino acids. Kept here is only the CDR3 DNA, which spans 45 bases and is read in frame from base 1. According to the germline V gene, CDR1 reads SGDLS and CDR2 reads YYNGEE. Trimming leaves V shorter by 3 bases and J shorter by 3 bases, with the junction holding 8 bases beyond the gene matches. The chain joins TRBV9 to TRBJ1-1; a stretch of 7 junction bases matches TRBD1. The clonotype was recovered from a female patient aged 40-50 years who received an allogeneic stem cell transplant from a related donor, was CMV-positive, and had no GVHD. Following transplantation, part of the T cell population may be supplied by the graft donor rather than the patient. The sequences come from PBMCs, collected roughly 2,000 days after a stem cell transplant with posttransplant cyclophosphamide. The CDR3 in this case is CASSGRDSPDTEAFF. The nucleotide sequence reads as follows: TGTGCCAGCAGCGGACGGGACAGTCCTGACACTGAAGCTTTCTTT.